The subject of this entry is one TCR beta chain. Original handling: Nucleated cell counts were estimated from reference gene primer amplification. TCRdb keeps only in-frame clones here, not all; method: immunoSEQ multiplex PCR. V and J calls plus clone size are reproduced from that table; the DNA served to infer D and trimming. This table has 400,000 to 500,000 clones, 86% appearing once. The entry originates in a study of blood T cell repertoires in COVID-19. On the study more broadly: T cells, B-cell-depleted T cells, or PBMCs supplied cDNA or gDNA.

This CDR3 spans 12 amino acids. V lost 5 bases, J lost 4 bases, and 9 bases lay in between. The sequencing input was peripheral blood. This sequence originates from a woman in her twenties or thirties with active or convalescent COVID-19. The chain links TRBV12-3 or TRBV12-4 to TRBJ2-7, with D unclear. The CDR3 DNA is TGTGCCAGCAGTCCTGACACATACGAGCAGTACTTC. Amino acids: CASSPDTYEQYF.